This TCR beta chain came from a study of blood T cell repertoires in COVID-19 (dated by TCRdb to the early 2020s). As for the study more broadly: Samples from collaborators originated in the United States, Italy and Spain and spanned both the acute and convalescent phases of COVID-19. Sample metadata almost always included a de-identified subject ID, COVID-19 status, age in years and sex. The repertoires were made available in a free public database intended to serve as a resource for research on the immune response to SARS-CoV-2. Samples came from the ongoing ImmuneRACE study (first 160 participants) plus 1,254 subjects from 6 global collaborators. The dataset comprised deeply sampled blood TCRbeta repertoires from subjects exposed to, actively infected with, or recovered from COVID-19. The material from the prospective study consisted of cDNA or gDNA derived from T cells, B-cell-depleted T cells, or PBMCs. Where available, HLA class I and class II types were taken from metadata supplied by the sample provider and were not determined by assay-based typing. General findings and caveats noted by the study authors: How much clinical and demographic metadata was included differed by source and by participant, and the metadata was provided uncurated.

This clone showed up just once. The antigen this receptor binds is unknown. Base-call qualities are not available, and no considerably larger clone is one nucleotide away. TCRbeta CDR3 regions were amplified from genomic DNA by means of the immunoSEQ Assay, a bias-controlled multiplex PCR. In the paper's pipeline: The number of nucleated cells in each sample was estimated by amplification of reference gene primers within the assay. Sequence reads were collapsed and filtered to measure the absolute abundance of every unique TCRbeta CDR3 rearrangement. For each sample, productive Simpson clonality was calculated by taking the square root of Simpson's diversity index across productive rearrangements. This is the immuneACCESS table as TCRdb keeps it, with only in-frame sequences that have V and J called. A part of the clones is gone; compared with another copy, unresolved V genes explain less than half, and the rest is unexplained. The DNA was the basis for D and trimming; V, J and clone size are from that table. The sample has some 41,000 clones on record, about 90% of them singletons. The ten largest account for 7.5% to 10% of the sample.

The collaborating institutions used their own protocols to collect whole blood in K2EDTA tubes. For TCRbeta analysis, collaborators shipped samples in one of three forms: frozen whole blood, isolated PBMCs, or DNA extracted from either of those sample types. Via the germline V gene (reference sequence), CDR1 is PRHDT and CDR2 FYEKMQ. Measured from the cysteine to the phenylalanine, the CDR3 is 14 residues long. Just CDR3 DNA is preserved here, 42 bases in frame from base 1. Trimming costs V 0 bases and J 5 bases, and their ends lie 8 bases apart. The sequence was obtained from a human donor in a cohort sampled during active COVID-19. The chain is made from TRBV13 and TRBJ1-5; a tentative D call is TRBD1 (6 bases match). Sequenced input: peripheral blood. The encoded CDR3 is CASSLGRGHQPQHF. The DNA is TGTGCCAGCAGCTTAGGCAGGGGTCATCAGCCCCAGCATTTT.